These T cell receptor beta chains were read from a single sample in a study of PD-1 blockade in classical Hodgkin lymphoma. Assay used: immunoSEQ multiplex PCR; TCRdb lists only in-frame clones, some missing. Altogether several thousand clones are present, roughly 65% being singletons, with the ten largest covering approximately 28%. Source: CD8+ T cells from blood, taken before the fourth cycle of nivolumab. These receptors originate from a human donor with classical Hodgkin lymphoma. Each CDR3 is given with its conserved first and last residue. D genes are given only for firm matches. Only part of the rows carry a size: once, few, many, or a class if the clone is expanded.

J gene | clone size | V gene | D gene | CDR3 protein | CDR3 DNA
TRBJ2-7 | NA | TRBV9 | TRBD2 | CASSDSGYEQYF | TGTGCCAGCAGTGATAGCGGGTACGAGCAGTACTTC
TRBJ2-2 | NA | TRBV5-1 | NA | CASSLAGSPRGTNTGEPFF | TGCGCCAGCAGCTTGGCGGGCTCCCCAAGGGGAACGAACACCGGGGAGCCGTTTTTT
TRBJ2-5 | NA | TRBV7-8 | TRBD2 | CASSLVGTSGSGTKETQYF | TGTGCCAGCAGCTTAGTGGGGACTAGCGGGAGTGGGACTAAAGAGACCCAGTACTTC
TRBJ2-2 | few | TRBV7-8 | NA | CASSLAGLGELFF | TGTGCCAGCAGCTTAGCGGGGCTCGGGGAGCTGTTTTTT
TRBJ2-2 | NA | TRBV7-4 | NA | CASSFRTNPGELFF | TGTGCCAGCAGCTTTCGAACTAACCCCGGGGAGCTGTTTTTT
TRBJ2-7 | NA | TRBV11-2 | TRBD2 | CASSLGGGGLTEQYF | TGTGCCAGCAGCTTAGGTGGGGGGGGTTTGACCGAGCAGTACTTC
TRBJ2-7 | few | TRBV2 | TRBD2 | CATAGETSSYEQYF | TGTGCTACTGCGGGGGAAACGAGCTCCTACGAGCAGTACTTC
TRBJ2-7 | NA | TRBV28 | NA | CASSLGQTYEQYF | TGTGCCAGCAGTTTAGGACAGACCTACGAGCAGTACTTC
TRBJ2-7 | NA | TRBV27 | TRBD2 | CASSELSSGVYEQYF | TGTGCCAGCAGTGAACTGTCTAGCGGGGTCTACGAGCAGTACTTC
TRBJ2-7 | NA | TRBV6-5 | NA | CASSYDWAVGEQYF | TGTGCCAGCAGTTACGATTGGGCTGTCGGCGAGCAGTACTTC
TRBJ2-1 | NA | TRBV7-9 | NA | CASSVGLSSEQFF | TGTGCCAGCAGCGTGGGACTTTCTAGTGAGCAGTTCTTC